Listed below are T cell receptor beta chains from one sample, sequenced in a study of OX40 agonist ivuxolimab in advanced cancers. The protocol was immunoSEQ multiplex PCR, while the TCRdb copy is restricted to in-frame clones and leaves out a portion. The repertoire holds about 74,000 clones, with roughly 83% as singletons. Source: CD4+ or CD8+ T cells sorted from blood, taken in a trial of the OX40 agonist ivuxolimab. Receptor source: an adult with an advanced solid tumor such as melanoma, head and neck, liver or kidney cancer. Both conserved end residues are part of each CDR3. D genes are given only for firm matches. For some rows the clone size is stated as once, few or many, or as a class when expanded; others skip it.

J,size,D,V,DNA,CDR3
TRBJ1-1,-,-,TRBV27,TGTGCCAGCAGTTTGGTAGGGCCGAACACTGAAGCTTTCTTT,CASSLVGPNTEAFF
TRBJ1-2,-,-,TRBV30,TGTGCCTGGAGTCTAAGCTTCACCAGCGCTAACTATGGCTACACCTTC,CAWSLSFTSANYGYTF
TRBJ2-1,-,-,TRBV9,TGTGCCAGCAGCGTGGCCCCACAGGGCTACAATGAGCAGTTCTTC,CASSVAPQGYNEQFF
TRBJ2-3,-,-,TRBV18,TGTGCCAGCTCACCACGGCTCGCACAGAGAAACACAGATACGCAGTATTTT,CASSPRLAQRNTDTQYF
TRBJ2-5,-,TRBD2,TRBV19,TGTGCCAGTAGTATAGTATTTCGGCTAGCGGGAGGCGAGGAGACCCAGTACTTC,CASSIVFRLAGGEETQYF
TRBJ2-3,-,TRBD1,TRBV7-6,TGTGCCAGCAGCTTCCACGGGACAGCTAGCACAGATACGCAGTATTTT,CASSFHGTASTDTQYF
TRBJ2-3,-,-,TRBV7-3,TGTGCCAGCAGCTTAACGGGAGACTCCACAGATACGCAGTATTTT,CASSLTGDSTDTQYF
TRBJ1-5,-,TRBD1,TRBV6-5,TGTGCCAGCAGCCGGACAGGCCTCAATCAGCCCCAGCATTTT,CASSRTGLNQPQHF
TRBJ1-3,-,-,TRBV7-6,TGTGCCAGCAGCTCTACACGAGGTGGAAACACCATATATTTT,CASSSTRGGNTIYF
TRBJ2-7,once,TRBD1,TRBV18,TGTGCCAGCTCACTCCGGGACAGGGGAACGTACGAGCAGTACTTC,CASSLRDRGTYEQYF
TRBJ2-4,-,TRBD1,TRBV28,TGTGCCAGCAGTTCACAGGGGGCCCCCAAAAACATTCAGTACTTC,CASSSQGAPKNIQYF
TRBJ2-3,-,-,TRBV5-4,TGTGCCAGCAGCCTGCGGGCGGGGAGCACAGATACGCAGTATTTT,CASSLRAGSTDTQYF
TRBJ2-7,-,TRBD2,TRBV11-2,TGTGCCAGCAGCTGGACTAGCGGGGGTTACTACGAGCAGTACTTC,CASSWTSGGYYEQYF
TRBJ2-3,-,-,TRBV9,TGTGCCAGCAGCGTAGTAGGGGTCGTCACAGATACGCAGTATTTT,CASSVVGVVTDTQYF
TRBJ2-7,-,-,TRBV9,TGTGCCAGCAGCGCCTACCACTCAAACTCCTACGAGCAGTACTTC,CASSAYHSNSYEQYF
TRBJ2-1,-,-,TRBV19,TGTGCCAGTAGACCACGAGCCAGGGGGCAGGGAGGGGAGCAGTTCTTC,CASRPRARGQGGEQFF
TRBJ1-1,-,-,TRBV5-6,TGTGCCAGCAGCTTGAGATTGGCTGAAGCTTTCTTT,CASSLRLAEAFF
TRBJ1-1,-,-,TRBV5-1,TGCGCCAGCAGCTTTCTGGGTTTAGAAGCTTTCTTT,CASSFLGLEAFF
TRBJ1-5,-,-,TRBV7-9,TGTGCCAGCGGACCCGGGACTAATCAGCCCCAGCATTTT,CASGPGTNQPQHF
TRBJ2-1,once,TRBD2,TRBV7-9,TGTGCCAGCAACCCGAGCGGATCTAGCGGGGGTTCGCAGTTCTTC,CASNPSGSSGGSQFF
TRBJ2-1,-,-,TRBV18,TGTGCCAGCTCACCCCACAATGAGCAGTTCTTC,CASSPHNEQFF
TRBJ1-1,-,-,TRBV19,TGTGCCAGTGGTGGAGGCACTGAAGCTTTCTTT,CASGGGTEAFF
TRBJ1-1,-,TRBD1,TRBV7-8,TGTGCCAGCAGCTTGTTCCCAGGGGGTACTGAAGCTTTCTTT,CASSLFPGGTEAFF
TRBJ1-6,-,-,TRBV7-9,TGTGCCAGCAGCTTAGCGGTGAAGGGACACCCTAATTCACCCCTCCACTTT,CASSLAVKGHPNSPLHF
TRBJ2-1,-,TRBD2,TRBV27,TGTGCCACCTCGCGGGGGACCTACAACGAGCAGTTCTTC,CATSRGTYNEQFF
TRBJ1-2,once,TRBD1,TRBV29-1,TGCAGCGTTCGGCAGGGGGCCTATGGCTACACCTTC,CSVRQGAYGYTF
TRBJ2-2,-,-,TRBV7-9,TGTGCCAGCAGTTTCAGGGGGGTTAACACCGGGGAGCTGTTTTTT,CASSFRGVNTGELFF
TRBJ2-1,few,TRBD1,TRBV7-9,TGTGCCAGCAGGGGTTCGGACAGGGGAATCTACAATGAGCAGTTCTTC,CASRGSDRGIYNEQFF
TRBJ2-3,-,-,TRBV7-6,TGTGCCAGCAGCTTAGCGGGGGCAGATACGCAGTATTTT,CASSLAGADTQYF
TRBJ1-3,-,-,TRBV9,TGTGCCAGCAGCGTAGCCTACAGGTCCTCTGGAAACACCATATATTTT,CASSVAYRSSGNTIYF
TRBJ2-3,-,-,TRBV10-1,TGCGCCAGCAGTGTCGGCGACACAGATACGCAGTATTTT,CASSVGDTDTQYF
TRBJ2-7,-,-,TRBV4-1,TGCGCCAGCAGCCCGGGCGGGTACGAGCAGTACTTC,CASSPGGYEQYF
TRBJ1-1,-,-,TRBV7-9,TGTGCCAGCAGTAACTGGGGAAACACTGAAGCTTTCTTT,CASSNWGNTEAFF
TRBJ2-7,-,TRBD2,TRBV7-2,TGTGCCAGCAGCTGGGGGACTAGCTACGAGCAGTACTTC,CASSWGTSYEQYF
TRBJ1-1,-,-,TRBV7-8,TGTGCCAGCAGCTTAGAGAGTATGAGCACTGAAGCTTTCTTT,CASSLESMSTEAFF
TRBJ2-3,once,TRBD2,TRBV7-3,TGTGCCAGCAGCTTGGGACTAGCGGGACAAGATACGCAGTATTTT,CASSLGLAGQDTQYF
TRBJ1-1,-,-,TRBV18,TGTGCCAGCTCCAAGGGGCCTACATTGGACACTGAAGCTTTCTTT,CASSKGPTLDTEAFF
TRBJ2-7,-,-,TRBV6-5,TGTGCCAGCAAGTTAGGTACTGGGTTTACCTACGAGCAGTACTTC,CASKLGTGFTYEQYF
TRBJ1-6,-,-,TRBV5-6,TGTGCTAGCAGCTTGAGGCGGACGGGTTATAATTCACCCCTCCACTTT,CASSLRRTGYNSPLHF
TRBJ1-1,-,-,TRBV5-1,TGCGCCAGCAGCTTGCTAACTGCAGGAGTCTCTGAAGCTTTCTTT,CASSLLTAGVSEAFF
TRBJ2-5,-,TRBD2,TRBV7-6,TGTGCCAGCAGCTTAAGAGGTAGCGGGAGGGCCATAGAGACCCAGTACTTC,CASSLRGSGRAIETQYF
TRBJ2-5,-,-,TRBV6-6,TGTGCCAGCAGTCTCCAAGAGACCCAGTACTTC,CASSLQETQYF
TRBJ1-6,-,-,TRBV5-4,TGTGCCAGCACCCCCGCCGACGGGAGCTCCTATAATTCACCCCTCCACTTT,CASTPADGSSYNSPLHF
TRBJ1-5,-,-,TRBV6-5,TGTGCCAGCAGCCCCTTGTCTAGCAATCAGCCCCAGCATTTT,CASSPLSSNQPQHF
TRBJ2-3,-,TRBD2,TRBV11-2,TGTGCCAGCAGCTCCCAACTAGCGGGAGGGGCAGATACGCAGTATTTT,CASSSQLAGGADTQYF
TRBJ1-2,-,-,TRBV7-2,TGTGCCAGCAGCCCTCAGACTAACTATGGCTACACCTTC,CASSPQTNYGYTF
TRBJ2-1,medium-sized,TRBD1,TRBV7-6,TGTGCCAGCAGCTTCCATCTAAGGGACAGGGTTGAAGATGAGCAGTTCTTC,CASSFHLRDRVEDEQFF
TRBJ1-5,-,-,TRBV5-1,TGCGCCAGCAGCTTGACAGGAGGTGAGAATCAGCCCCAGCATTTT,CASSLTGGENQPQHF
TRBJ2-7,-,TRBD1,TRBV2,TGTGCCAGCAGCTGGACAGGGTCCTACGAGCAGTACTTC,CASSWTGSYEQYF
TRBJ2-3,-,TRBD2,TRBV5-8,TGTGCCAGCAGCTTGGCCGGAAGCGGGGCTTCCACAGATACGCAGTATTTT,CASSLAGSGASTDTQYF
TRBJ2-2,few,-,TRBV6-1,TGTGCCAGCAATGAGTGGTCCCCGCAGAACACCGGGGAGCTGTTTTTT,CASNEWSPQNTGELFF
TRBJ1-4,once,-,TRBV5-1,TGCGCCAGCAGCGGAGGTTCCGGGCCTCTAGGGGAAAAACTGTTTTTT,CASSGGSGPLGEKLFF
TRBJ1-5,-,-,TRBV6-5,TGTGCCAGCAGTTACGCAGGCAATCAGCCCCAGCATTTT,CASSYAGNQPQHF
TRBJ2-4,-,-,TRBV9,TGTGCCAGCAGCCTACAGGGTGCCCTGTACTTC,CASSLQGALYF
TRBJ2-1,-,-,TRBV6-5,TGTGCCAGCAGTTACCGCAGGGGGGCTGAGCAGTTCTTC,CASSYRRGAEQFF
TRBJ2-5,few,TRBD1,TRBV5-1,TGCGCCAGCAGCTTGGGGGACAGGGTAGAGACCCAGTACTTC,CASSLGDRVETQYF
TRBJ2-3,-,TRBD2,TRBV4-1,TGCGCCGGAGGAGCGGGGGGGCCTACAGATACGCAGTATTTT,CAGGAGGPTDTQYF
TRBJ1-1,-,-,TRBV27,TGTGCCAGCAGAACGAACACTGAAGCTTTCTTT,CASRTNTEAFF
TRBJ2-1,-,TRBD2,TRBV5-8,TGTGCCAGCAGCTTGAGGGCTAGCGGGACTATCTGGAGTGAGCAGTTCTTC,CASSLRASGTIWSEQFF